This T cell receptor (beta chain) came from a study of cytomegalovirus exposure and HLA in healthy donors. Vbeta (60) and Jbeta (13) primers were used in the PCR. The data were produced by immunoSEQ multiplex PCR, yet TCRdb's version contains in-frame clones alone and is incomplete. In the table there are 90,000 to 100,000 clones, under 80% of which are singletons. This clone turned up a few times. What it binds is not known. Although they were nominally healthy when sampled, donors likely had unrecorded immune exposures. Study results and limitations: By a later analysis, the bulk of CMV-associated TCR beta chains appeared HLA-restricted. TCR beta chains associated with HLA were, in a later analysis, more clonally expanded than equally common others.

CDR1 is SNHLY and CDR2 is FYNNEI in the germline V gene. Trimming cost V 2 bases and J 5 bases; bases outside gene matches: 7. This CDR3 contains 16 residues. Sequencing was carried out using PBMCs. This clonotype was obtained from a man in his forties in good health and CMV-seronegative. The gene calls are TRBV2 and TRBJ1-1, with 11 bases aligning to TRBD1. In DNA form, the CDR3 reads TGTGCCAGCAGTGAATTAGGGACAGGGGGTTGGACTGAAGCTTTCTTT. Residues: CASSELGTGGWTEAFF. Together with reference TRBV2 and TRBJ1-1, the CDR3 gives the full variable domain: EPEVTQTPSHQVTQMGQEVILRCVPISNHLYFYWYRQILGQKVEFLVSFYNNEISEKSEIFDDQFSVERPDGSNFTLKIRSTKLEDSAMYFCASSELGTGGWTEAFFGQGTRLTVV.